This T cell receptor (beta chain) appears in the sequencing data of a study of shared clonotypes between healthy human individuals. The CDR3 has 14 residues. CDR1 and CDR2 from the germline V gene are MNHEY and SMNVEV (reference sequence). Deletions cut 2 bases from V and 3 bases from J, with 9 bases between. Whole-study results and caveats: Between several donors, naive CD4 clonotypes were shared at a level of approximately 5%.

Naive CD8 cells were CD45RO-negative, positively selected for CCR7, excluding terminally differentiated effector memory CD45RA+ cells. As regards this clone: What it binds is not known. Within the sample, other DNA sequences also encode this same CDR3.

Method: immunoSEQ multiplex PCR; TCRdb's copy keeps in-frame clones and lacks some. The top ten hold about 24% of the sample, which has almost 700,000 clones, about 90% seen once. The TCR originated in a man aged 25-45 years in good health. The chain is built from TRBV27 and TRBJ2-3; unclear D gene. Material for sequencing was naive CD8+ T cells sorted from blood. The CDR3 loop is CASSLLGSTDTQYF. DNA of the CDR3: TGTGCCAGCAGTTTACTTGGGTCAACAGATACGCAGTATTTT.